This T cell receptor beta chain was sequenced during a study of molecular identifiers for immune sequencing clone quantification. One entry per CDR3 protein results from TCRdb running MiXCR on the PCR reads. The sample has some 320,000 distinct CDR3 sequences, about 22% seen once. Isolation of naive CD8 T cells was achieved by sorting on a CD8+CD4-CCR7+CD45RA+ phenotype. The germline V gene has CDR1 MNHEY and CDR2 SVGEGT. There are 12 residues in the CDR3. The ends were cut back, 2 bases at V and 11 bases at J, with 12 bases in the middle. A word on this clonotype: This may arise from a read error, as a much more abundant clone is one base away.

The sample consisted of naive CD8+ T cells from blood, with Jurkat cell RNA spiked in. As to subset: FACS-sorted CD8+CD4-CCR7+CD45RA+ naive T cells. The gene calls are TRBV6-2 or TRBV6-3 and TRBJ1-1; D is uncertain. This clonotype was sampled from a human donor in good health. Some libraries in this study had Jurkat cell RNA spiked in. CDR3 nucleotides: TGTGCCAGCAGTTACCTCGATCCGTATGCTTTCTTT. Residues: CASSYLDPYAFF.